The sequence of this TCR beta chain was determined in a study of cytomegalovirus exposure and HLA in healthy donors (dated by TCRdb to the late 2010s). As for the study more broadly: An earlier analysis of approximately 640 of the donors reported 250 to 300 Gb of sequence data and 100 million to 130 million unique TCR beta sequences from about 180 million T cells. Typing coverage differed by locus: A, B, C, DRB1 and DQB1 were typed in roughly 629-630 donors, DQA1 in 500 to 550, DPA1 in some 600, and DPB1 in 472. Among the roughly 390 genotyped donors, about 85% belonged to the genetic ancestry cluster associated with self-reported Caucasian donors. To predict cytomegalovirus infection status, the study combined high-throughput TCR immunosequencing, statistical association of individual TCRs with disease status, and machine learning. In addition to the first cohort of 500 to 850 subjects, a separate validation cohort of 120 different subjects was used. The study was designed to test whether signatures of past pathogen exposure could be identified by cataloging public T cell receptors. HLA typing included class I and class II loci at four-digit resolution. Alongside the repertoire data, information on donor age, sex, ethnicity and CMV serostatus was compiled. The later analysis used no new phenotypic data to find candidate immune exposures, relying instead on TCR beta sequences and their occurrence across donors. Across around 400 genotyped donors of the cohort, an average of roughly 200,000 unique TCR beta nucleotide sequences per donor were sequenced, and approximately 17% of those sequences were non-productive. About five DR-DQ haplotypes were treated as single units for association and clustering because of strong linkage in the cohort. The T cell repertoires of 670 or so subjects were profiled by immunosequencing and related to cytomegalovirus serostatus. A later genetic analysis took genome-wide SNP genotypes for about 55% of the 666 donors and used that subset as a discovery cohort. An early release that covered roughly 600 HLA-typed donors contained about 300 gigabases of sequencing data and approximately 85 million unique TCR sequences. All discovery cohort repertoires had been generated using a single sequencing platform. A later analysis re-examined previously published TCR beta repertoires from several hundred donors and added high-resolution HLA genotyping to investigate patterns of TCR occurrence. An earlier analysis of 587 of the donors used high-throughput TCR beta sequencing to judge whether each TCR beta V gene segment behaved as functional or pseudogenic.

With regard to this clone: The antigen it recognizes is unknown. Base qualities were left out, and no much larger clone turns up one base away.

Library method: the immunoSEQ multiplex PCR assay. The multiplex PCR relied on a mix of 60 forward primers for TCR Vbeta segments and 13 reverse primers for TCR Jbeta segments. The CDR3 region of rearranged TCR beta genes was amplified from genomic DNA with a multiplex PCR assay. The amplified TCR beta libraries were sequenced on the Illumina HiSeq System as 87-base-pair reads. Under the source paper's analysis protocol: In a later analysis, some 80 million unique TCR beta chains were counted across the roughly 670 repertoires, and approximately 9.9 million of these chains were shared by at least two donors. Raw reads were error-corrected and collapsed into unique sequences with a nearest-neighbor algorithm that merged closely related sequences to remove PCR and sequencing errors. To assign V, D and J gene segments, CDR3 sequences were aligned to IMGT reference sequences. Each retained sequence needed at least a six-nucleotide match to both a V gene segment and a J gene segment. A rearrangement counted as productive if the CDR3 had no stop codons and remained in frame with V and J, and every other rearrangement counted as non-productive. CDR3 was defined by IMGT convention, running from the second conserved V-encoded cysteine to the conserved J-encoded phenylalanine. Sequences without an unambiguous match to a single V gene segment were excluded from the earlier analysis of about 600 of the donors. An earlier analysis of 587 of the donors classified V segments as functional when productive rearrangements were above 56.7% and as segregating when the standard deviation between donors was above 5%. To diagnose cytomegalovirus status from the catalog of TCR beta chain sequences, a statistical classification framework was built. A later analysis assigned V and J genes by comparing TCR nucleotide sequences with IMGT/GENE-DB human TR gene sequences. A later analysis assigned CDR3 sequences and most-parsimonious VDJ recombination scenarios with the TCRdist pipeline. In a later analysis, every TCR beta chain was defined by the combination of its CDR3 amino acid sequence and its V-gene family, and reads without a unique V-gene family were dropped. As a way to deal with suspected cross-contamination and a sequencing artifact, a later analysis dropped 450 to 600 nucleotide sequences that were highly shared and had low generation probability. For each public chain, a later analysis derived a clonal expansion index from normalized ranks of inferred template counts within each repertoire. In a later analysis, generation probabilities were computed using a VDJ recombination model fitted to out-of-frame rearrangements, and the results were checked against IGoR. In a later analysis, hypergeometric tests were used to score TCR-TCR, TCR-HLA and TCR-CMV co-occurrence, with a repertoire-size bias correction applied to TCR pairs. To estimate false discovery rates, a later analysis permuted the HLA or CMV assignments 20 times. In a later analysis, co-occurring TCRs were grouped with DBSCAN, and TCRdist sequence similarity was added when clustering was performed within HLA-allele-positive subsets. Co-occurrence clustering excluded repertoires with fewer than 30,000 or more than 120,000 public chains, plus five with anomalous nucleotide sharing. TCRdb obtained this table from immuneACCESS and retained in-frame rearrangements with V and J assigned. These tables miss some clones; where compared with another copy, unresolved V genes account for less than half of the shortfall, and the remainder is unexplained. That table furnishes V, J and clone size, whereas the DNA furnished D and trimming. For this sample the table gives 65,000 to 100,000 clones, of which about 75% were detected only once. The top ten hold roughly 2% of the sample.

Study-wide conclusions, independent of this receptor: A further reported finding was that TCR beta sequences accurately predicted the HLA-A and HLA-B alleles for most subjects in the first cohort. An earlier analysis of some 590 of the donors showed that most TCR beta V segments appeared in productive rearrangements either about 90% or about 30% of the time, which broadly matched IMGT annotations. Several of the top co-occurrence clusters appeared to be linked to parvovirus B19, influenza, CMV and Epstein-Barr virus, according to a later analysis. In a later analysis, some 18,000 TCR beta sequences were associated with specific HLA alleles at a false discovery rate of 0.05. In a later analysis, HLA-associated TCR beta chains were found to be more clonally expanded and to have lower generation probabilities than equally common non-associated chains. In a later analysis, the rate of TCR association differed among HLA loci, with DRB1 alleles having the most associated TCRs and HLA-C alleles having the fewest. Three of the identified cytomegalovirus-associated TCR beta chains were confirmed in vitro to be specific for cytomegalovirus antigens. In the study, about 150 TCR beta chains were listed as associated with cytomegalovirus. The classifier was reported to diagnose cytomegalovirus status with high specificity and sensitivity in both the original cohort and the validation cohort. According to the authors, the approach could potentially be generalized to other disease states and immunological phenotypes. A cluster of highly shared sequence variants was judged likely to represent a technical artifact of the sequencing pipeline. CMV serostatus was the only immune exposure information available for the cohort. In a later genetic analysis, a missense DCLRE1C variant was associated with V-gene and J-gene trimming of TCR beta chains, and the association was replicated in an independent cohort. HLA typing was unavailable for some donors at each locus, so association tests used only the typed subset. Most TCR sequences were seen in very few donors, while some public TCRs were found in many individuals. Correlated functional status among segregating V segments might reflect linkage disequilibrium, but an unknown experimental factor could not be ruled out. Most CMV-associated TCR beta chains appeared to be HLA-restricted in a later analysis, and the HLA associations seemed to be driven largely by CMV exposure. In this cohort, only TCR beta chains were sequenced, and detectable features were limited by the absence of alpha or paired-chain data. Sequencing depth was assumed to be roughly uniform across donors in the presence/absence analyses, though that assumption may not hold. Because the 87-base-pair reads could not distinguish some IMGT-functional V segments, including TRBV6-2 and TRBV6-3, those segments were excluded. Because counts were too low, seventeen rarely observed V segments, including chromosome 9 orphons, were excluded from the earlier analysis of roughly 580 of the donors. A later genetic analysis reported fewer N-insertions in productive TCRs among donors in an Asian-associated ancestry cluster than the roughly 640-donor mean. Assigning TCR associations to individual alleles was difficult when HLA alleles, especially DR and DQ, strongly co-occurred.

CDR1 and CDR2 are read off the germline V gene as MDHEN and SYDVKM. V and J are truncated by 6 bases and 2 bases respectively, leaving an intervening sequence of 11 bases. The CDR3 holds 13 amino acids from the cysteine to the phenylalanine. Only CDR3 DNA remains: 39 bases, in frame from the first base. The cohort consisted of hundreds of healthy bone marrow donors. At the time of sampling, all cohort members were nominally healthy, though unrecorded immune exposures were likely present. The donor was CMV seronegative and belonged to the group of around 350 seronegative cohort members. Each donor provided a peripheral blood sample, and peripheral blood mononuclear cells were used for TCR beta sequencing. Genomic DNA extraction from the blood cell samples was performed with the Qiagen DNeasy Blood Extraction Kit.

The sequenced sample was PBMCs. This TCR was recovered from a man aged 35-49 years in good health and CMV-seronegative. The rearrangement combines TRBV28 with TRBJ2-7; TRBD1 might be the D gene, on 6 matching bases. The CDR3 protein: CASSRRGTYEQYF. In nucleotides, the sequence is TGTGCCAGCAGCCGCAGGGGCACCTACGAGCAGTACTTC.